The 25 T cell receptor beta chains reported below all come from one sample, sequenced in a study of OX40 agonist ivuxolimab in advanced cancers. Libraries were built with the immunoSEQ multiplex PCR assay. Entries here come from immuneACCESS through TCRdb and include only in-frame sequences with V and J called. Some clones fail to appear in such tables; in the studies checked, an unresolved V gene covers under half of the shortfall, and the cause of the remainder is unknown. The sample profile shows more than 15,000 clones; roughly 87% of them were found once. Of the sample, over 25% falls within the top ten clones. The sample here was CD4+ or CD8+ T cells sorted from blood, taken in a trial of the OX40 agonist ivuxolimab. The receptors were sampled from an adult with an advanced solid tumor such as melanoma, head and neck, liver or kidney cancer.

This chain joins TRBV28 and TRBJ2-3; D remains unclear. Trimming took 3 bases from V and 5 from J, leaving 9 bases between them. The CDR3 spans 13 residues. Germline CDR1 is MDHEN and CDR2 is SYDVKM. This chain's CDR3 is CASSFVNGDTQYF. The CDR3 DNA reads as TGTGCCAGCAGTTTTGTAAACGGAGATACGCAGTATTTT.

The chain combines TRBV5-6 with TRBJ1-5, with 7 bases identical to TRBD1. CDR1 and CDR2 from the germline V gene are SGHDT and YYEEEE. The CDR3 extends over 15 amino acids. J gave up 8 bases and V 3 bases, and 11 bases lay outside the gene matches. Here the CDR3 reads CASSSATGRMKPQHF. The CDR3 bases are TGTGCCAGCAGCTCGGCGACAGGGAGGATGAAGCCCCAGCATTTT.

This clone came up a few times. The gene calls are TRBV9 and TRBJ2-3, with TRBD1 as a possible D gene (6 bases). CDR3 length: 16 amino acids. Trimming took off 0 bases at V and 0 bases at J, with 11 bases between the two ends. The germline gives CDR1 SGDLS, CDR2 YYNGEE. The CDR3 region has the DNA TGTGCCAGCAGCGTAGAATCCCAGGGGAGCACAGATACGCAGTATTTT. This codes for CASSVESQGSTDTQYF.

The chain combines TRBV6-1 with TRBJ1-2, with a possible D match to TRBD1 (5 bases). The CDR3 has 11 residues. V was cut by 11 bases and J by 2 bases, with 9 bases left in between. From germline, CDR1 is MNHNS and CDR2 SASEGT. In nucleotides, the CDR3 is TGTGCCGTACGGACAAACTATGGCTACACCTTC. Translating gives CAVRTNYGYTF.

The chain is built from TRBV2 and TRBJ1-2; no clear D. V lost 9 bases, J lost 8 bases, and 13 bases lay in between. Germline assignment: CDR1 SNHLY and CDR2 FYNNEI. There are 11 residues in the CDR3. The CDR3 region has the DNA TGTGCCAGGGGGAGTGTAGGAGGCTACACCTTC. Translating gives CARGSVGGYTF.

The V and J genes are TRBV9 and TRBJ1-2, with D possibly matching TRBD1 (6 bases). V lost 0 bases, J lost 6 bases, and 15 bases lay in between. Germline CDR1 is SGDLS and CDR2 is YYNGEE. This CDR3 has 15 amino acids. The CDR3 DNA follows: TGTGCCAGCAGCGTAGCTGGCAGGGGAGTGGATGGCTACACCTTC. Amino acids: CASSVAGRGVDGYTF.

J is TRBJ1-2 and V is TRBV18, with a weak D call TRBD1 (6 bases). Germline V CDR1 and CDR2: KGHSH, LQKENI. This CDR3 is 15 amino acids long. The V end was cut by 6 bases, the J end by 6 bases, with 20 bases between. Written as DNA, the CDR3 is TGTGCCAGCTCGGGCAGCGGGGGGCTGGAAAATGGCTACACCTTC. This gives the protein CASSGSGGLENGYTF.

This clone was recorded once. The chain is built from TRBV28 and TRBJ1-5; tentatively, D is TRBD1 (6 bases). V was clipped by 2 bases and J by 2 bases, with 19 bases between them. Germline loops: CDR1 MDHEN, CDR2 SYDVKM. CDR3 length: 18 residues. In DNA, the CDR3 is TGTGCCAGCAGTTTAGACCCGAAGGGGGTATCCGGCAATCAGCCCCAGCATTTT. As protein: CASSLDPKGVSGNQPQHF.

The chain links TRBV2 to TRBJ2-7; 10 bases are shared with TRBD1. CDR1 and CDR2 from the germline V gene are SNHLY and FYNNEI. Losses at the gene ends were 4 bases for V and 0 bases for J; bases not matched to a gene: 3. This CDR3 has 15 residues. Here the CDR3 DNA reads TGTGCCAGCAGTGCCGGGACAGGGGTCTCCTACGAGCAGTACTTC. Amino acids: CASSAGTGVSYEQYF. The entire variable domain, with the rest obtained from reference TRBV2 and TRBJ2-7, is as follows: EPEVTQTPSHQVTQMGQEVILRCVPISNHLYFYWYRQILGQKVEFLVSFYNNEISEKSEIFDDQFSVERPDGSNFTLKIRSTKLEDSAMYFCASSAGTGVSYEQYFGPGTRLTVT.

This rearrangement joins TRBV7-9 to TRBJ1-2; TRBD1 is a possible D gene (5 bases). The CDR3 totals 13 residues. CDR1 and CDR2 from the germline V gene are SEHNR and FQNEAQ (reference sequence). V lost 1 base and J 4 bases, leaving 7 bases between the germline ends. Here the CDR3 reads CASSLGGIYGYTF. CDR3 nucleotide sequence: TGTGCCAGCAGCTTAGGGGGCATCTATGGCTACACCTTC.

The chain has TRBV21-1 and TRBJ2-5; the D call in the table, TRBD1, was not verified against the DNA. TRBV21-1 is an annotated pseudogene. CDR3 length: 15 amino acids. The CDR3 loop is CASTSRGQVQETQYF. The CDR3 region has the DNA TGTGCCAGCACCTCCAGGGGACAGGTTCAAGAGACCCAGTACTTC.

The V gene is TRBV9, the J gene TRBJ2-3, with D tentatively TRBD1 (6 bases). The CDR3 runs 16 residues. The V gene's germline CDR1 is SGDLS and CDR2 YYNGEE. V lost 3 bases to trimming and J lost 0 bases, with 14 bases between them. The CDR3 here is CASSGGQFASTDTQYF. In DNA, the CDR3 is TGTGCCAGCAGCGGCGGACAGTTTGCTAGCACAGATACGCAGTATTTT.

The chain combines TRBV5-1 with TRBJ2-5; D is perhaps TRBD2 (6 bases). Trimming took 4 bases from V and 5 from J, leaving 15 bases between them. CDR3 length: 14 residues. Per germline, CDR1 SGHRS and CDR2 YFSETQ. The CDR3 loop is CASSILGTPETQYF. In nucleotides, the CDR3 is TGCGCCAGCAGCATCCTAGGGACTCCGGAGACCCAGTACTTC.

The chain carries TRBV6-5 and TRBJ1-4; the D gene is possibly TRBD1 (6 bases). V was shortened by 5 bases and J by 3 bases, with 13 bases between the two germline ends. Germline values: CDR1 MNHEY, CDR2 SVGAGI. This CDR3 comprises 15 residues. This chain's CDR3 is CASSTAGASNEKLFF. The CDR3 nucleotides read TGTGCCAGCAGTACCGCAGGGGCCTCTAATGAAAAACTGTTTTTT.

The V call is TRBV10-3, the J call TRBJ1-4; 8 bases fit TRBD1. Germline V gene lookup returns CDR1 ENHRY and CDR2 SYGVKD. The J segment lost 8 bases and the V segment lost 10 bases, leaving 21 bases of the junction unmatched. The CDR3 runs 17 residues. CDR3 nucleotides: TGTGCCACCCTGGACAGGGAAGGGTTTGGTAGTGAGGAAAAACTGTTTTTT. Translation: CATLDREGFGSEEKLFF.

CDR3 DNA sequence: TGTGCCAGTAGACAGGGCGTTGTCAGCAAAAACATTCAGTACTTC. It encodes CASRQGVVSKNIQYF. J is TRBJ2-4 and V is TRBV19; possibly TRBD1 for D (6 bases). Trimming cost V 6 bases and J 3 bases, with 15 bases left between them. The CDR3 spans 15 residues. Germline lookup yields CDR1 LNHDA and CDR2 SQIVND (reference sequence).

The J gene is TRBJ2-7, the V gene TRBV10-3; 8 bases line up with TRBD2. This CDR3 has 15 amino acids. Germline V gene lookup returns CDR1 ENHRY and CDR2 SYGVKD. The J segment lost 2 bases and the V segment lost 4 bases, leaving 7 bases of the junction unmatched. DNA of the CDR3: TGTGCCATCAGTGTATTCGGGGGGGCAACCTACGAGCAGTACTTC. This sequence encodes CAISVFGGATYEQYF.

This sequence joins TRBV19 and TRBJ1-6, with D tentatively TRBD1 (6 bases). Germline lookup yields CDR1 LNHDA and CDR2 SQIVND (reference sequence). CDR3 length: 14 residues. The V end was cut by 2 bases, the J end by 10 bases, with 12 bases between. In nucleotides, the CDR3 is TGTGCCAGTAGTATATGGGGGGCTGGATCACCCCTCCACTTT. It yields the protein CASSIWGAGSPLHF.

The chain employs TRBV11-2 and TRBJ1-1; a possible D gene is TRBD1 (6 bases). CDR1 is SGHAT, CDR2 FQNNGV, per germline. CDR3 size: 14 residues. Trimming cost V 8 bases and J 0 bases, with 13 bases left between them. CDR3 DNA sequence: TGTGCCAGCTCTCGTACAGGGATGAACACTGAAGCTTTCTTT. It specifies CASSRTGMNTEAFF.

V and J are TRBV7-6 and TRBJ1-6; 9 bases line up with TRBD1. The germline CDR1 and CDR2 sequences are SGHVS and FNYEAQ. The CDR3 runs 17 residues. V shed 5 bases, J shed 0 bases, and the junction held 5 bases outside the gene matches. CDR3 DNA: TGTGCCAGCAGCGCCGGGACAGGGAGCTCCTATAATTCACCCCTCCACTTT. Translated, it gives CASSAGTGSSYNSPLHF.

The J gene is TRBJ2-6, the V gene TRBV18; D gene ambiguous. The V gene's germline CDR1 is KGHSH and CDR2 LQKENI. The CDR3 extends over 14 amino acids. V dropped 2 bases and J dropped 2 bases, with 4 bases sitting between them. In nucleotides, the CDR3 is TGTGCCAGCTCACCAACGACTGGGGCCAACGTCCTGACTTTC. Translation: CASSPTTGANVLTF.

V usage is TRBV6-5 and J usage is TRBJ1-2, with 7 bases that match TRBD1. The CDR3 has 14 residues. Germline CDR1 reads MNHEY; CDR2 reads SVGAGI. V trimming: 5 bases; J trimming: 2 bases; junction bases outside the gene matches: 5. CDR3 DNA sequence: TGTGCCAGCAGTACACAGGGGCTGAACTATGGCTACACCTTC. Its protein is CASSTQGLNYGYTF.

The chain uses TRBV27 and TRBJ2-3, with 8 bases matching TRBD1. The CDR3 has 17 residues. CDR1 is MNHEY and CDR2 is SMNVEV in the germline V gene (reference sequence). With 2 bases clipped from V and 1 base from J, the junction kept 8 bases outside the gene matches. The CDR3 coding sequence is TGTGCCAGCAGTTTAGGGCCCCAGGGGGCGCGCACAGATACGCAGTATTTT. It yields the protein CASSLGPQGARTDTQYF.

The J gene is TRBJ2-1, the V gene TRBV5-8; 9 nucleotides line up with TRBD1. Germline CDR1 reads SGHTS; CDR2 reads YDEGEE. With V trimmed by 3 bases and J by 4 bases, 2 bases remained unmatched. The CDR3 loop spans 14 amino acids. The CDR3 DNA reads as TGTGCCAGCAGCTACGGGACAGGGTACAATGAGCAGTTCTTC. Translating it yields CASSYGTGYNEQFF.

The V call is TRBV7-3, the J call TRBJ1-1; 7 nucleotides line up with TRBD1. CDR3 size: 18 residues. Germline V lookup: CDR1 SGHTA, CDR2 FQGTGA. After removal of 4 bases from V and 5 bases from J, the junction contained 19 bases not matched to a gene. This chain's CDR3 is CASSSEPYRGISRTEAFF. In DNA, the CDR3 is TGTGCCAGCAGCTCCGAACCGTACAGGGGAATAAGTCGAACTGAAGCTTTCTTT.